The rows below give T cell receptor beta chains drawn from one sample of a study of beta chain features in type 1 diabetes. Only in-frame clones appear in the TCRdb table, and some are missing; sequencing was by immunoSEQ multiplex PCR. There are hundreds of thousands of clones in the sample; around 14% occur only once, and around 0.025% lies in the top ten. Specimen: naive CD4+ T cells from blood. These receptors came from a woman aged 40 to 49 in good health. The CDR3 runs from the conserved cysteine through the conserved F or W.

TRBJ1-2 TRBV21-1 CASSKTGGFYGYTF
TRBJ2-7 TRBV27 CASSLLRLRDSSYEQYF
TRBJ1-2 TRBV5-1 CASSDRDRGYYGYTF
TRBJ2-3 TRBV27 CASSPKGRKTDTQYF
TRBJ1-4 TRBV9 CASSVGGLSEKLFF
TRBJ2-5 TRBV2 CASSDVGTIQETQYF
TRBJ1-2 TRBV6-5 CASSYSSAAYGYTF
TRBJ1-5 TRBV7-2 CASSPDGANQPQHF
TRBJ2-1 TRBV5-1 CASSQLAGGYNEQFF
TRBJ2-7 TRBV5-1 CASSQGQGGEQYF
TRBJ1-2 TRBV7-9 CASSLRSGAHYGYTF
TRBJ2-7 TRBV7-2 CASSLGRGLDEQYF
TRBJ2-1 TRBV5-1 CASSLVAGGLSEQFF
TRBJ2-1 TRBV13 CASSLQRLAGTFYNEQFF
TRBJ2-3 TRBV4-1 CASSQGTGGADTQYF
TRBJ1-1 TRBV7-2 CASTVKGGTEAFF
NA TRBV12-5 CASGLGPGQVWGEQYF
TRBJ2-3 TRBV19 CASSGAGTTDTQYF
TRBJ1-2 TRBV5-4 CASSLQANYGYTF
TRBJ1-5 TRBV7-2 CASSPRSNQPQHF
TRBJ1-2 TRBV29-1 CSALEGEYGYTF
TRBJ2-5 TRBV5-6 CASSLGDRVRETQYF
TRBJ2-7 TRBV9 CASSVEPVQGSYEQYF
TRBJ1-1 TRBV6-6 CASSYGGRGTEAFF
TRBJ1-1 TRBV7-2 CASTRQVGGGEAFF
TRBJ2-1 TRBV27 CASSLIAGEQFF
TRBJ2-5 TRBV18 CASSPSRAVISETQYF
TRBJ2-7 TRBV7-2 CASSLRITYEQYF
TRBJ2-4 TRBV11-2 CATKGAGAENIQYF
TRBJ1-1 TRBV10-3 CAISAGQGGSAFF
TRBJ2-1 TRBV7-2 CASSRDRETYNEQFF
TRBJ2-5 TRBV10-3 CAIRGGSGETQYF
TRBJ2-7 TRBV18 CASSPLGAAPSEQYF
TRBJ2-3 TRBV7-2 CASSSPPGGPNTDTQYF
TRBJ2-5 TRBV6-1 CASKEQETQYF
TRBJ2-7 TRBV5-1 CASSPDLSSYEQYF
TRBJ2-5 TRBV11-2 CASSRYQETQYF
TRBJ2-4 TRBV4-1 CASSQVGQKNIQYF
TRBJ2-1 TRBV11-2 CASSLDASGVNEQFF
TRBJ2-5 TRBV25-1 CASSARDSPIEETQYF
TRBJ2-7 TRBV25-1 CASSDRDRYEQYF
TRBJ2-7 TRBV10-3 CAITTSEGNEQYF
TRBJ2-7 TRBV6-6 CASSARGAEQYF
TRBJ1-1 TRBV25-1 CASSLQGALPNTEAFF
TRBJ2-7 TRBV4-1 CASSRPGQSYEQYF
TRBJ2-7 TRBV10-3 CAISGTPSYEQYF
TRBJ1-3 TRBV13 CASSNRGSVGASGNTIYF
TRBJ2-7 TRBV9 CASSPVAGGRRYEQYF
TRBJ1-1 TRBV10-3 CAISATIGQGAEAFF